The clone carrying this T cell receptor beta chain came up many times. The data were obtained in a study of T-cell reconstitution after alpha-beta-depleted transplantation in children. The CDR3 spans 17 residues. CDR1 SGHAT and CDR2 FQNNGV come from the germline V gene. The V end lost 1 base, the J end lost 6 bases, and 19 bases lay between the germline ends. Unique molecular identifiers were incorporated during preparation of the TCRbeta library. TCRdb re-analysed the PCR reads in MiXCR, keeping a single row per CDR3 protein. The table includes a few hundred thousand distinct CDR3 sequences, approximately 11% detected once.

The chain uses TRBV11-2 and TRBJ1-5; D is unclear. The input for sequencing was PBMCs from the stem cell graft donor, taken from the stem cell graft. The receptor was derived from a human donor who donated a stem cell graft to a child with acute myeloid leukemia. CDR3 region: CASSLGGSWDVGQPQHF. CDR3 in DNA: TGTGCCAGCAGCTTAGGAGGGTCGTGGGATGTGGGTCAGCCCCAGCATTTT.